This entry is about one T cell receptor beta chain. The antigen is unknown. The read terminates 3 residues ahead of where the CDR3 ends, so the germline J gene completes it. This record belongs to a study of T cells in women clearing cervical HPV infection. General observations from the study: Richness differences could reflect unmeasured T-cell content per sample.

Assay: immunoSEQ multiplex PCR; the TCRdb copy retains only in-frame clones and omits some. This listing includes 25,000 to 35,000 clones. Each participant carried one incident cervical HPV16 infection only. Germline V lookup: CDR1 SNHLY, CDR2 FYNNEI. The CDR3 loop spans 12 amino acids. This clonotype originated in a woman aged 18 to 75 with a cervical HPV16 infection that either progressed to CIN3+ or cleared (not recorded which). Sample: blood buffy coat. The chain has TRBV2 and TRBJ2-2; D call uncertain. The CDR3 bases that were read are TGTGCCAGCACAGCAACTAATGAAAAG. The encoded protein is CASTATNEK. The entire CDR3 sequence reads CASTATNEKLFF. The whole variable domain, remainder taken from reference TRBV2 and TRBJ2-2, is EPEVTQTPSHQVTQMGQEVILRCVPISNHLYFYWYRQILGQKVEFLVSFYNNEISEKSEIFDDQFSVERPDGSNFTLKIRSTKLEDSAMYFCASTATNEKLFFGEGSRLTVL.